The 24 T cell receptor beta chains reported below all come from one sample, sequenced in a study of OX40 agonist ivuxolimab in advanced cancers. Assay used: immunoSEQ multiplex PCR; TCRdb lists only in-frame clones, some missing. The sample includes tens of thousands of clones, 80% to 95% seen only once; the top ten take less than 0.55%. The sample was CD4+ or CD8+ T cells sorted from blood, taken in a trial of the OX40 agonist ivuxolimab. The origin of the receptors is an adult with an advanced solid tumor such as melanoma, head and neck, liver or kidney cancer.

This chain joins TRBV2 and TRBJ2-5; D remains ambiguous. V lost 8 bases to trimming and J lost 5 bases, with 9 bases between them. From germline, CDR1 is SNHLY and CDR2 FYNNEI. The CDR3 has 11 amino acids. CDR3 coding DNA: TGTGCCAGCTCGGCGAGGGAGACCCAGTACTTC. Translation: CASSARETQYF.

V usage is TRBV10-1 and J usage is TRBJ2-4; TRBD2 aligns across 7 bases. Germline V CDR1 and CDR2: WNHNN, SYGVQD (reference sequence). J gave up 0 bases and V 3 bases, and 5 bases lay outside the gene matches. The CDR3 extends over 16 amino acids. CDR3 region: CASSDAGLLAKNIQYF. CDR3 nucleotides: TGCGCCAGCAGTGACGCGGGACTACTAGCCAAAAACATTCAGTACTTC.

The chain is built from TRBV7-9 and TRBJ1-3; TRBD1 is a possible D gene (5 bases). The CDR3 has 14 residues. V was shortened by 6 bases and J by 2 bases, with 11 bases between the two germline ends. CDR1 is SEHNR, CDR2 FQNEAQ, per germline (reference sequence). As DNA, the CDR3 is TGTGCCAGCAGTCCAGGGTCGACTGGAAACACCATATATTTT. It specifies CASSPGSTGNTIYF.

The chain joins TRBV14 to TRBJ2-5; D call uncertain. The germline gives CDR1 SGHDN, CDR2 FVKESK. The CDR3 covers 16 residues. Trimming pared 0 bases from V and 4 bases from J, leaving 15 bases between. CDR3 nucleotides: TGTGCCAGCAGCCAAGATCTTGGTTTTATAGGAGAGACCCAGTACTTC. Its protein is CASSQDLGFIGETQYF. The complete variable domain, with remaining parts taken from reference TRBV14 and TRBJ2-5, reads EAGVTQFPSHSVIEKGQTVTLRCDPISGHDNLYWYRRVMGKEIKFLLHFVKESKQDESGMPNNRFLAERTGGTYSTLKVQPAELEDSGVYFCASSQDLGFIGETQYFGPGTRLLVL.

The chain employs TRBV9 and TRBJ2-1; D may be TRBD2 (6 bases). The CDR3 sequence is 17 residues long. The germline CDR1 and CDR2 sequences are SGDLS and YYNGEE. V dropped 0 bases and J dropped 3 bases, with 16 bases sitting between them. The CDR3 sequence: CASSVAGGRGDYNEQFF. CDR3 in DNA: TGTGCCAGCAGCGTAGCTGGGGGGAGAGGGGACTACAATGAGCAGTTCTTC. Variable domain in full (rest from reference TRBV9 and TRBJ2-1): DSGVTQTPKHLITATGQRVTLRCSPRSGDLSVYWYQQSLDQGLQFLIQYYNGEERAKGNILERFSAQQFPDLHSELNLSSLELGDSALYFCASSVAGGRGDYNEQFFGPGTRLTVL.

The V call is TRBV18, the J call TRBJ2-1; 13 bases map to TRBD2. This CDR3 comprises 17 residues. J was trimmed by 7 bases and V by 1 base; bases with no gene match: 7. Germline CDR1 and CDR2: KGHSH and LQKENI. The CDR3 is CASSPLMRLAGGNEQFF. The CDR3 nucleotides are TGTGCCAGCTCACCACTAATGCGACTAGCGGGAGGAAATGAGCAGTTCTTC.

The rearrangement uses TRBV5-4 and TRBJ2-3; 10 nucleotides line up with TRBD2. The V gene's germline CDR1 is SGHNT and CDR2 YYREEE (reference sequence). The CDR3 runs 15 residues. With V trimmed by 3 bases and J by 2 bases, 3 bases remained unmatched. The CDR3 is CASSSTSGYTDTQYF. CDR3 in DNA: TGTGCCAGCAGCTCGACTAGCGGGTACACAGATACGCAGTATTTT.

The chain links TRBV29-1 to TRBJ1-1; no clear D gene. There are 12 residues in the CDR3. Germline lookup yields CDR1 SQVTM and CDR2 ANQGSEA. V was trimmed by 6 bases and J by 7 bases, leaving 15 bases between them. The CDR3 reads CSVNQVWGEAFF. The CDR3 nucleotides read TGCAGCGTGAACCAGGTTTGGGGTGAAGCTTTCTTT.

V and J are TRBV5-1 and TRBJ2-2; the D gene is possibly TRBD1 (5 bases). V gave up 4 bases and J gave up 7 bases, with 14 bases separating them. CDR1 is SGHRS and CDR2 is YFSETQ in the germline V gene. The CDR3 totals 14 residues. The CDR3, as DNA: TGCGCCAGCAGCCCTGGGTTGGGGCTCGGGGAGCTGTTTTTT. Amino acids: CASSPGLGLGELFF.

The chain combines TRBV6-1 with TRBJ2-3; 11 bases match TRBD2. V shed 0 bases, J shed 3 bases, and the junction held 2 bases outside the gene matches. This CDR3 has 16 amino acids. CDR1 and CDR2 (germline): MNHNS, SASEGT. The CDR3 nucleotides read TGTGCCAGCAGTGAAGCGCTAGCGGGAGGAACAGATACGCAGTATTTT. It encodes CASSEALAGGTDTQYF.

The chain combines TRBV19 with TRBJ2-4; 9 nucleotides match TRBD2. Germline V gives CDR1 LNHDA, CDR2 SQIVND (reference sequence). Trimming took 5 bases from V and 6 from J; bases not matched to a gene: 11. There are 16 residues in the CDR3. The CDR3 nucleotides read TGTGCCAGTAGTGCCGGCGGGAGGGACGGCGCAAACATTCAGTACTTC. It yields the protein CASSAGGRDGANIQYF.

V and J are TRBV6-6 and TRBJ1-2; maybe TRBD1 (6 bases). This CDR3 region has 16 residues. Germline V gene sequence: CDR1 MNHNY, CDR2 SVGAGI (reference sequence). Trimming took 8 bases from V and 6 from J, leaving 25 bases between them. In nucleotides, the CDR3 is TGTGCCAGCTTTAGACTGACAGGTGGCGTTCTGAATGGCTACACCTTC. Its translation is CASFRLTGGVLNGYTF.

The rearrangement joins TRBV4-3 to TRBJ1-3; no clear D. The germline V gene has CDR1 LGHNA and CDR2 YSLEER. Trimming left V 5 bases short and J 1 base short, with 12 bases between. CDR3 length equals 15 residues. CDR3 nucleotide sequence: TGCGCCAGCAGCTCCAGCTCAACTTCTGGAAACACCATATATTTT. Residues: CASSSSSTSGNTIYF.

This rearrangement joins TRBV5-3 to TRBJ2-7; possibly TRBD1 for D (6 bases). TRBV5-3 is an ORF; its function is uncertain. V was shortened by 4 bases and J by 3 bases, with 14 bases between the two germline ends. This CDR3 has 14 residues. CDR3 residues: CARSANRESYEQYF. CDR3 coding DNA: TGTGCCAGAAGCGCTAACAGGGAGAGCTACGAGCAGTACTTC.

This chain connects TRBV9 to TRBJ2-6, with D hard to call. Trimming took off 2 bases at V and 5 bases at J, with 14 bases between the two ends. The CDR3 runs to 16 residues. Germline CDR1 SGDLS, CDR2 YYNGEE. The CDR3 loop reads CASSVEALGRANVLTF. The CDR3 coding sequence is TGTGCCAGCAGCGTTGAAGCTCTGGGTAGGGCCAACGTCCTGACTTTC.

The J gene is TRBJ1-2, the V gene TRBV10-3; D remains ambiguous. CDR3 size: 14 residues. Germline CDR1 is ENHRY and CDR2 is SYGVKD. V shed 7 bases and J shed 4 bases, with 16 bases lying between them. In DNA form, the CDR3 reads TGTGCCATCACCCCGGAAGGAAGGACCTATGGCTACACCTTC. This codes for CAITPEGRTYGYTF.

This chain joins TRBV29-1 and TRBJ2-7, with 7 nucleotides matching TRBD1. After removal of 7 bases from V and 2 bases from J, the junction contained 8 bases not matched to a gene. This CDR3 comprises 13 residues. The V gene's germline CDR1 is SQVTM and CDR2 ANQGSEA. CDR3 DNA: TGCAGCGCGGGTGTGACAGGGCCCTACGAGCAGTACTTC. Residues: CSAGVTGPYEQYF.

This clone was seen only once. The J gene is TRBJ2-1, the V gene TRBV10-3; 8 nucleotides agree with TRBD1. Germline-derived CDR1 and CDR2 are ENHRY and SYGVKD. With V trimmed by 9 bases and J by 5 bases, 6 bases remained unmatched. CDR3 size: 13 residues. CDR3 residues: CAMGQAGNNEQFF. The CDR3 region has the DNA TGTGCCATGGGACAGGCGGGTAACAATGAGCAGTTCTTC.

The V and J genes are TRBV6-5 and TRBJ2-7, with a weak D call TRBD1 (6 bases). V was shortened by 10 bases and J by 0 bases, with 19 bases between the two germline ends. In germline, CDR1 is MNHEY, CDR2 SVGAGI. There are 15 residues in the CDR3. The CDR3 protein is CATGNRAALSYEQYF. The CDR3 bases are TGTGCCACGGGGAACAGGGCTGCCCTCTCCTACGAGCAGTACTTC.

The chain is built from TRBV6-5 and TRBJ1-4; weak D call: TRBD1 (5 bases). V was clipped by 0 bases and J by 5 bases, with 10 bases between them. The CDR3 consists of 15 residues. CDR1 is MNHEY and CDR2 is SVGAGI in the germline V gene. The CDR3 nucleotides are TGTGCCAGCAGTTACTCGACAGAGTTCAATGAAAAACTGTTTTTT. Translated, it gives CASSYSTEFNEKLFF.

The genes are TRBV2 and TRBJ2-3; 9 bases fit TRBD1. With 5 bases clipped from V and 1 base from J, the junction kept 7 bases outside the gene matches. CDR3 length equals 16 residues. Germline V gene sequence: CDR1 SNHLY, CDR2 FYNNEI. CDR3 DNA sequence: TGTGCCAGCAGTACACAGGGGGCCGCTGGCACAGATACGCAGTATTTT. Translation: CASSTQGAAGTDTQYF.

V and J are TRBV29-1 and TRBJ2-3; 9 nucleotides line up with TRBD2. CDR1 SQVTM and CDR2 ANQGSEA come from the germline V gene. The trim removed 3 bases at V and 1 base at J, leaving 2 bases unmatched. The CDR3 extends over 14 amino acids. The CDR3 bases are TGCAGCGTTGAGGTAGCGGGAGGCACAGATACGCAGTATTTT. As protein: CSVEVAGGTDTQYF.

The gene calls are TRBV5-1 and TRBJ1-5, with 7 nucleotides matching TRBD1. This CDR3 region has 15 residues. Germline-derived CDR1 and CDR2 are SGHRS and YFSETQ. V lost 4 bases and J lost 3; bases outside the gene matches: 7. The DNA of the CDR3 is TGCGCCAGCAGCGCAGCCGGGACAGTCAATCAGCCCCAGCATTTT. This gives the protein CASSAAGTVNQPQHF. The full variable domain, rest sourced from reference TRBV5-1 and TRBJ1-5, is KAGVTQTPRYLIKTRGQQVTLSCSPISGHRSVSWYQQTPGQGLQFLFEYFSETQRNKGNFPGRFSGRQFSNSRSEMNVSTLELGDSALYLCASSAAGTVNQPQHFGDGTRLSIL.

The chain combines TRBV19 with TRBJ2-5; 8 bases line up with TRBD1. The V gene end was trimmed by 6 bases and the J gene end by 5 bases; junction bases not matched to a gene: 11. The CDR3 is made up of 15 amino acids. CDR1 is LNHDA, CDR2 SQIVND, per germline (reference sequence). Here the CDR3 reads CASSLQGGLVETQYF. The DNA for the CDR3 is TGTGCCAGTAGCTTACAGGGGGGTTTGGTGGAGACCCAGTACTTC.